The sequence of this T cell receptor (beta chain) was determined in a study of technical replicates of blood from several donors. Data came from immunoSEQ multiplex PCR; TCRdb stores just in-frame clones and leaves some out. Counted here are more than 70,000 clones, approximately 90% occurring once; the ten biggest clones make up roughly 0.3%. The germline V gene has CDR1 SGDLS and CDR2 YYNGEE. J gave up 2 bases and V 2 bases, and 1 base lay outside the gene matches. This CDR3 is 13 amino acids long. This clone appeared a few times. V and J are TRBV9 and TRBJ2-7; 7 nucleotides agree with TRBD1. The sequenced sample consisted of T cells isolated from PBMCs. The TCR was taken from a human donor in good health. The CDR3 DNA sequence: TGTGCCAGCAGCGTCGGGACAGCCTACGAGCAGTACTTC. This encodes CASSVGTAYEQYF.